One and the same sample provided the 21 T cell receptor beta chains below, sequenced in a study of CD8+CD57+ T cells in acquired aplastic anemia. Profiles of TCR beta VDJ and CDR3 were generated from a genomic DNA template. TCRdb re-called the reads through MiXCR, storing one row per CDR3 protein. The sample comprises just over 450,000 distinct CDR3 sequences, over 25% of which are singletons, and 0.75% to 0.95% rests with the top ten. Sequencing involved patients with CD8+CD57+ cell expansion previously shown by flow cytometry. The sequencing sample was made of sorted CD4+, CD8+, or CD8+CD57+ T cells (not recorded which) from PBMCs. The receptors were gathered from a human donor with aplastic anemia.

There are many counts of this clonotype. The chain has TRBV20-1 and TRBJ1-6, with 7 positions matching TRBD1. Germline CDR1 and CDR2: DFQATT and SNEGSKA (reference sequence). This CDR3 is built from 14 residues. The J segment lost 4 bases and the V segment lost 3 bases, leaving 3 bases of the junction unmatched. CDR3 loop: CSARRQGYNSPLHF. For the CDR3, the DNA is TGCAGTGCTAGGCGACAGGGTTATAATTCACCCCTCCACTTT.

This chain joins TRBV7-2 and TRBJ2-1; 9 bases are a match to TRBD2. V dropped 0 bases and J dropped 6; count of bases not matched to a gene: 6. There are 16 residues in the CDR3. Germline loops: CDR1 SGHTA, CDR2 FQGNSA. CDR3 in amino acids: CASSLALAGGSNEQFF. CDR3 bases: TGTGCCAGCAGCTTAGCGCTGGCGGGAGGGTCCAATGAGCAGTTCTTC.

This clonotype was counted many times. The rearrangement uses TRBV24-1 and TRBJ1-3, with a possible D match to TRBD1 (5 bases). This CDR3 has 15 amino acids. Looked up from germline, CDR1 is KGHDR and CDR2 is SFDVKD. V was cut by 3 bases and J by 4 bases, with 12 bases left in between. CDR3 sequence (DNA): TGTGCCACCAGTGATGGACCGGGACCAGGAAACACCATATATTTT. Its translation is CATSDGPGPGNTIYF.

This clonotype appeared a few times. The rearrangement uses TRBV20-1 and TRBJ2-1; 9 bases agree with TRBD1. Germline loops: CDR1 DFQATT, CDR2 SNEGSKA (reference sequence). J gave up 5 bases and V 8 bases, and 10 bases lay outside the gene matches. CDR3 size: 14 residues. CDR3 amino acids: CSTVGDRGDNEQFF. The CDR3 DNA follows: TGCAGTACCGTAGGAGACAGGGGGGACAATGAGCAGTTCTTC.

CDR3 nucleotide sequence: TGTGCCAGCAGTGGACAGGGGGCTCTTGGCTACACCTTC. This sequence encodes CASSGQGALGYTF. This chain links TRBV2 with TRBJ1-2; 10 positions agree with TRBD1. Per germline, CDR1 SNHLY and CDR2 FYNNEI. V lost 4 bases, J lost 7 bases, and 3 bases stayed unmatched. The CDR3 extends over 13 amino acids.

The table lists this clonotype with a few counts. The chain joins TRBV5-4 to TRBJ2-6; D not resolved. The CDR3 runs 15 residues. Deletions cut 1 base from V and 0 bases from J, with 5 bases between. CDR1 is SGHNT, CDR2 YYREEE, per germline (reference sequence). DNA for the CDR3: TGTGCCAGCAGCTTGTCCATCTCTGGGGCCAACGTCCTGACTTTC. The encoded protein is CASSLSISGANVLTF. Together with reference TRBV5-4 and TRBJ2-6, the CDR3 gives the full variable domain: ETGVTQSPTHLIKTRGQQVTLRCSSQSGHNTVSWYQQALGQGPQFIFQYYREEENGRGNFPPRFSGLQFPNYSSELNVNALELDDSALYLCASSLSISGANVLTFGAGSRLTVL.

The chain has TRBV30 and TRBJ1-5, with a possible D match to TRBD1 (5 bases). Germline V lookup: CDR1 GTSNPN, CDR2 SVGIG (reference sequence). CDR3 length: 14 amino acids. With 2 bases removed from V and 6 bases from J, the gap between germline ends came to 14 bases. Here the CDR3 reads CAWSRDPGSQPQHF. As DNA, the CDR3 is TGTGCCTGGAGTCGGGACCCCGGGAGTCAGCCCCAGCATTTT.

At least ten counts were recorded for this clonotype. The chain couples TRBV24-1 to TRBJ2-1, with 7 bases lining up with TRBD1. CDR1 is KGHDR, CDR2 SFDVKD, per germline. The CDR3 runs 16 residues. The junction had 11 bases not matched to a gene; V was cut back by 5 bases and J by 5 bases. The DNA for the CDR3 is TGTGCCACCAGTGTTCAAAGGCCGGGACAGCACAATGAGCAGTTCTTC. Translating gives CATSVQRPGQHNEQFF.

The chain joins TRBV4-1 to TRBJ1-1; D uncertain. Trimming stripped 0 bases from V and 11 bases from J, with 10 bases between. The CDR3 runs to 12 residues. CDR1 is MGHRA, CDR2 YSYEKL, per germline. CDR3 protein: CASSQDLVRAFF. The CDR3, as DNA: TGCGCCAGCAGCCAAGACCTCGTCAGGGCTTTCTTT.

This clonotype was seen only a few times. The rearrangement links TRBV10-2 to TRBJ1-1; D gene unclear. Germline V CDR1 and CDR2: WSHSY, SAAADI. V lost 2 bases and J 11 bases, leaving 15 bases between the germline ends. The length of the CDR3 is 13 residues. CDR3 sequence: CASSEPYRNGAFF. CDR3 DNA: TGCGCCAGCAGTGAGCCATACAGAAATGGGGCTTTCTTT.

The CDR3 nucleotides are TGTGCCAGCAGCTTAGCACTAGCGGGGATCACAGATACGCAGTATTTT. As protein: CASSLALAGITDTQYF. The chain combines TRBV11-1 with TRBJ2-3, with 10 positions matching TRBD2. The germline CDR1 and CDR2 sequences are SGHAT and FQDESV (reference sequence). The CDR3 consists of 16 residues. The trim removed 0 bases at V and 2 bases at J, leaving 2 bases unmatched. Drawing the rest from reference TRBV11-1 and TRBJ2-3, the complete variable domain is EAEVAQSPRYKITEKSQAVAFWCDPISGHATLYWYRQILGQGPELLVQFQDESVVDDSQLPKDRFSAERLKGVDSTLKIQPAELGDSAMYLCASSLALAGITDTQYFGPGTRLTVL.

The rearrangement uses TRBV19 and TRBJ2-7; 9 bases fit TRBD1. CDR1 and CDR2 from the germline V gene are LNHDA and SQIVND (reference sequence). The CDR3 covers 15 residues. Trimming cost V 6 bases and J 3 bases; bases outside gene matches: 9. CDR3 sequence (DNA): TGTGCCAGTAGATACGGGGACAGGGATGTCTACGAGCAGTACTTC. Its translation: CASRYGDRDVYEQYF.

This clonotype has at least ten counts. The chain links TRBV7-2 to TRBJ2-3; D not certain. Deletions cut 0 bases from V and 3 bases from J, with 4 bases between. The germline V gene has CDR1 SGHTA and CDR2 FQGNSA. The CDR3 length is 13 residues. The CDR3 reads CASSLAKTDTQYF. CDR3 bases: TGTGCCAGCAGCTTAGCAAAGACAGATACGCAGTATTTT.

This chain links TRBV11-3 with TRBJ1-1, with D perhaps matching TRBD1 (6 bases). Germline V gene lookup returns CDR1 SGHNT and CDR2 YENEEA. This CDR3 has 13 residues. The V end lost 6 bases, the J end lost 3 bases, and 11 bases lay between the germline ends. CDR3 DNA sequence: TGTGCCAGCAGTTCCGGGGGGCACACTGAAGCTTTCTTT. Amino acids: CASSSGGHTEAFF. The complete variable domain, with remaining parts taken from reference TRBV11-3 and TRBJ1-1, reads EAGVVQSPRYKIIEKKQPVAFWCNPISGHNTLYWYLQNLGQGPELLIRYENEEAVDDSQLPKDRFSAERLKGVDSTLKIQPAELGDSAVYLCASSSGGHTEAFFGQGTRLTVV.

Ten or more counts support this clonotype. This rearrangement joins TRBV10-3 to TRBJ2-2; 7 positions agree with TRBD1. V lost 8 bases and J lost 0; bases outside the gene matches: 9. CDR1 is ENHRY, CDR2 SYGVKD, per germline. The CDR3 runs to 16 residues. The CDR3 protein is CAIQGTDAANTGELFF. The CDR3 region has the DNA TGTGCCATCCAAGGGACAGATGCAGCGAACACCGGGGAGCTGTTTTTT.

The rearrangement uses TRBV5-1 and TRBJ2-2; perhaps TRBD2 as D (6 bases). In germline, CDR1 is SGHRS, CDR2 YFSETQ. V gave up 3 bases and J gave up 4 bases, with 13 bases separating them. The CDR3 has 15 residues. The CDR3 DNA is TGCGCCAGCAGCTCCTGGCAGGGAGGCACCGGGGAGCTGTTTTTT. Its translation is CASSSWQGGTGELFF. Full variable domain (remainder filled in from reference TRBV5-1 and TRBJ2-2): KAGVTQTPRYLIKTRGQQVTLSCSPISGHRSVSWYQQTPGQGLQFLFEYFSETQRNKGNFPGRFSGRQFSNSRSEMNVSTLELGDSALYLCASSSWQGGTGELFFGEGSRLTVL.

This chain joins TRBV24-1 and TRBJ2-4; D is unresolved. V dropped 5 bases and J dropped 9 bases, with 4 bases sitting between them. This CDR3 has 10 residues. The germline V gene has CDR1 KGHDR and CDR2 SFDVKD. The CDR3 DNA reads as TGTGCCACCAGTGCGGGCATTCAGTACTTC. Translation gives CATSAGIQYF.

The CDR3 region is CASSVSVYQETQYF. DNA of the CDR3: TGCGCCAGCAGTGTCTCAGTTTACCAAGAGACCCAGTACTTC. V gene TRBV10-2 combines with J gene TRBJ2-5; D is undetermined. Per germline, CDR1 WSHSY and CDR2 SAAADI. The CDR3 totals 14 residues. V shed 4 bases and J shed 0 bases, with 9 bases lying between them.

Comment on this clonotype: This may be a read error: a much more frequent sequence differs by one nucleotide. V is TRBV6-1 and J is TRBJ1-2; 7 bases are shared with TRBD1. The CDR3 totals 15 residues. Germline-derived CDR1 and CDR2 are MNHNS and SASEGT. The chain's CDR3 is CASRPTQGSSYGYAF. The CDR3 nucleotides read TGTGCCAGCAGACCGACACAGGGGAGCAGCTATGGCTACGCCTTC.

Of note for this clonotype: One end of the junction is discordant with germline, which a read error may explain. V and J are TRBV7-6 and TRBJ2-3; 12 bases agree with TRBD2. This CDR3 contains 18 residues. Germline V gene data show CDR1 as SGHVS and CDR2 as FNYEAQ. This chain's CDR3 is CASSLVATSGGSTDTQYF. As DNA, the CDR3 is TGTGCTAGCAGCTTAGTGGCTACTAGCGGGGGGAGCACAGATACGCAGTATTTT.

The CDR3 DNA follows: TGTGCCAGTCGACTAGCGGACCCCTACGAGCAGTACTTC. Translating it yields CASRLADPYEQYF. The chain couples TRBV19 to TRBJ2-7; 9 bases are shared with TRBD2. Trimming took 8 bases from V and 2 from J; bases not matched to a gene: 4. The CDR3 is 13 residues long. Germline CDR1 reads LNHDA; CDR2 reads SQIVND (reference sequence).